The clone carrying this TCR beta chain was seen only a few times. This record belongs to a study of patients and donors after allogeneic stem cell transplantation. From germline, CDR1 is LGHNA and CDR2 YNFKEQ. V dropped 1 base and J dropped 0 bases, with 14 bases sitting between them. The CDR3 extends over 17 amino acids. In TCRdb, the RT-PCR reads were re-called with MiXCR into one record per CDR3 protein. Of roughly 940,000 distinct CDR3 sequences listed, under 20% were seen once; the top ten hold 5.5% to 6.5%. Sequenced input: blood, either unsorted or a sorted T cell fraction (not recorded which). This receptor was taken from a human donor who was either an allogeneic HSCT recipient or a stem cell or donor lymphocyte infusion donor (not recorded which). It is not recorded whose cells these are; they may come from a transplant donor. The V call is TRBV4-2, the J call TRBJ2-3, with D hard to call. The CDR3 spells CASSQVRTPSSTDTQYF. In DNA form, the CDR3 reads TGTGCCAGCAGCCAAGTAAGGACCCCTAGTAGCACAGATACGCAGTATTTT.